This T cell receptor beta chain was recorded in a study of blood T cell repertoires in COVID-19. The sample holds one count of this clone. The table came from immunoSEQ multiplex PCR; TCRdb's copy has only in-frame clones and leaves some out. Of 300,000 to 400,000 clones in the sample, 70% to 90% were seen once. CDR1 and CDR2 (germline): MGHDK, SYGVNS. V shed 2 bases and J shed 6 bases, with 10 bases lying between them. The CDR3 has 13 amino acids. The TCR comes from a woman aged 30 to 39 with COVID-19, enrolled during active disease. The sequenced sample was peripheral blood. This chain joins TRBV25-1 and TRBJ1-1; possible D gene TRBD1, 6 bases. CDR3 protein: CASSERQGPEAFF. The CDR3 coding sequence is TGTGCCAGCAGTGAACGGCAGGGGCCTGAAGCTTTCTTT.